The 6 T cell receptor beta chains listed next were all sequenced from one sample in a study of beta chain features in type 1 diabetes. The sequenced template was cDNA made from the entire isolated RNA. The table came from immunoSEQ multiplex PCR; TCRdb's copy has only in-frame clones and leaves some out. The table includes approximately 250,000 clones, over 7.5% detected once. The sequenced material came from naive CD4+ T cells from blood. Receptor source: a woman younger than 30 in good health.

This clone was counted ten times or more. The chain recombines TRBV19 with TRBJ2-7; 11 bases agree with TRBD2. Per the germline V gene, CDR1 is LNHDA and CDR2 is SQIVND (reference sequence). The CDR3 loop spans 14 amino acids. After removal of 5 bases from V and 3 bases from J, the junction contained 3 bases not matched to a gene. The CDR3 is CASSSGLAGYEQYF. The DNA of the CDR3 is TGTGCCAGTAGTTCTGGACTAGCGGGCTACGAGCAGTACTTC.

The rearrangement links TRBV5-1 to TRBJ2-5, with a possible D match to TRBD1 (6 bases). The J call is in doubt because the DNA end fits TRBJ2-7 better. This CDR3 comprises 14 residues. Germline values: CDR1 SGHRS, CDR2 YFSETQ. CDR3 loop: CASSLDRANNEQYF. As DNA, the CDR3 is TGCGCCAGCAGCTTGGACAGGGCAAACAACGAGCAGTACTTC.

This clone was observed a few times. V gene TRBV7-3 combines with J gene TRBJ2-6, with a possible D match to TRBD2 (7 bases). V dropped 6 bases and J dropped 0 bases, with 18 bases sitting between them. The CDR3 has 18 amino acids. Germline assignment: CDR1 SGHTA and CDR2 FQGTGA. In nucleotides, the CDR3 is TGTGCCAGCAGGCCGGGCGGGGGCCACCACTCTGGGGCCAACGTCCTGACTTTC. It translates to CASRPGGGHHSGANVLTF.

This clone was seen a handful of times. J is TRBJ1-4 and V is TRBV29-1, with TRBD1 identical over 11 bases. The length of the CDR3 is 15 residues. Per germline, CDR1 SQVTM and CDR2 ANQGSEA. Trimming cost V 6 bases and J 0 bases; bases outside gene matches: 3. This CDR3 is CSVPGQGATNEKLFF. CDR3 DNA: TGCAGCGTGCCGGGACAGGGGGCAACTAATGAAAAACTGTTTTTT.

This clone was observed a few times. In DNA form, the CDR3 reads TGTGCCAGCAGCTTAGATATTGAAAGGAGGCGGACGAACACTGAAGCTTTCTTT. Protein sequence: CASSLDIERRRTNTEAFF. V usage is TRBV11-2 and J usage is TRBJ1-1; D is unresolved. The CDR3 loop spans 18 amino acids. CDR1 SGHAT and CDR2 FQNNGV come from the germline V gene. Between the trimmed V and J ends, which lost 0 bases and 1 base, there was a span of 18 bases.

The rearrangement uses TRBV19 and TRBJ2-1; D remains unclear. Trimming took off 1 base at V and 0 bases at J, with 10 bases between the two ends. The CDR3 is 16 amino acids. Germline CDR1 reads LNHDA; CDR2 reads SQIVND (reference sequence). CDR3 sequence (DNA): TGTGCCAGTAGTATAGCGGTCGGAGTCTCCTACAATGAGCAGTTCTTC. Translation gives CASSIAVGVSYNEQFF.